This T cell receptor (beta chain) is drawn from a study of OX40 agonist ivuxolimab in advanced cancers. Study overall: At roughly 80% male, the cohort had a mean age of 60 years, ranging from about 23 to 80.

Comment on this clone: Its cognate antigen is unknown.

Data came from immunoSEQ multiplex PCR; TCRdb stores just in-frame clones and leaves some out. This table has roughly 63,000 clones, approximately 90% appearing once. Whole-study findings and limits: Individuals who were partial responders at 0.1-3.0 mg/kg had clonal expansion that ranked among the lowest. Researchers did not establish what antigens the expanded peripheral T cells target.

Blood got drawn at baseline, again on cycle 4 day 1, and then on cycle 7 day 1. Germline CDR1 and CDR2: SGDLS and YYNGEE. There are 18 residues in the CDR3. The V segment lost 3 bases and the J segment 3 bases; nucleotides outside the gene matches: 11. The material was CD4+ or CD8+ T cells sorted from blood, obtained in a trial of the OX40 agonist ivuxolimab. The V and J genes are TRBV9 and TRBJ2-2; 10 bases are shared with TRBD1. This sequence originates from an adult with an advanced solid tumor such as melanoma, head and neck, liver or kidney cancer. CDR3: CASSASWDGQGDTGELFF. The DNA for the CDR3 is TGTGCCAGCAGCGCCTCGTGGGATGGACAGGGGGACACCGGGGAGCTGTTTTTT.